These T cell receptor beta chains were read from a single sample in a study of cytomegalovirus exposure and HLA in healthy donors. Clones were sequenced by immunoSEQ multiplex PCR, and TCRdb holds only the in-frame ones, with some missing. The sample has 160,000 or so clones, 65% to 90% seen once. Specimen: PBMCs. The receptors originated from a woman in her late teens or twenties in good health and CMV-seronegative. Both conserved end residues are part of each CDR3. The D gene is left open where the match is weak. Size is omitted from some rows. Given values are once, few, many or a class for expanded clones.

>TRBJ1-2|.|.|TRBV28
TGTGCCAGCAGTCTCGGGGGGTACTATGGCTACACCTTC
CASSLGGYYGYTF
>TRBJ1-4|TRBD1|.|TRBV6-8
TGTGCCAGCAGTTACTCCTTGATACCGACAGGGGGGAATGAAAAACTGTTTTTT
CASSYSLIPTGGNEKLFF
>TRBJ2-1|TRBD2|.|TRBV5-1
TGCGCCAGCAGCTATATAGCGGGAGCAGCTTCCTACAATGAGCAGTTCTTC
CASSYIAGAASYNEQFF
>TRBJ1-3|TRBD1|.|TRBV30
TGTGCCTGGGGAAGACCGACAGGGCCGGGAAACACCATATATTTT
CAWGRPTGPGNTIYF
>TRBJ2-1|.|.|TRBV7-9
TGTGCCAGCAGCTTAAAGTCGCCCGGGGAAAATGAGCAGTTCTTC
CASSLKSPGENEQFF
>TRBJ1-5|.|.|TRBV27
TGTGCCAGCAGCCCCCAGGGAATCAGCAATCAGCCCCAGCATTTT
CASSPQGISNQPQHF
>TRBJ2-1|.|.|TRBV7-2
TGTGCCAGCAGCTTAGTACTCGCACTTCGACAGTCTAACAATGAGCAGTTCTTC
CASSLVLALRQSNNEQFF
>TRBJ2-1|TRBD2|.|TRBV5-1
TGCGCCAGCGCCCCCACTAGCGGGAATTACAATGAGCAGTTCTTC
CASAPTSGNYNEQFF
>TRBJ2-7|.|.|TRBV18
TGTGCCAGCTCACAGCGACAGGGAGGTGACGAGCAGTACTTC
CASSQRQGGDEQYF
>TRBJ2-1|TRBD2|.|TRBV30
TGTGCCTGGAGTCGGACTAGGTCCTACAATGAGCAGTTCTTC
CAWSRTRSYNEQFF
>TRBJ2-1|.|few|TRBV7-2
TGTGCCAGCAGCTTAGTGAGGCTAGTAGTCTACAATGAGCAGTTCTTC
CASSLVRLVVYNEQFF
>TRBJ2-1|.|.|TRBV5-4
TGTGCCAGCAGGGAGCCCGGGGACAATGAGCAGTTCTTC
CASREPGDNEQFF
>TRBJ1-2|.|.|TRBV6-6
TGTGCCAGCATCGGGAACTATGGCTACACCTTC
CASIGNYGYTF
>TRBJ2-5|TRBD1|.|TRBV2
TGTGCCAGCAGGGCCGGGACAGACCCTCCGACCCAGTACTTC
CASRAGTDPPTQYF
>TRBJ1-6|.|.|TRBV30
TGTGCCTGGAACCTCGAGGCGGGGGGCTCCTATAATTCACCCCTCCACTTT
CAWNLEAGGSYNSPLHF
>TRBJ1-2|.|.|TRBV19
TGTGCCAGTAGTCCCGGGCTACAGGGTAGGACGGGCTACACCTTC
CASSPGLQGRTGYTF
>TRBJ2-3|TRBD2|once|TRBV11-1
TGTGCCAGCAGCCCGCGGACTAGCGGGAGAGATACGCAGTATTTT
CASSPRTSGRDTQYF
>TRBJ2-3|.|.|TRBV28
TGTGCCAGCAGAGTGACTAGTTCCGAGACAGATACGCAGTATTTT
CASRVTSSETDTQYF
>TRBJ2-3|.|.|TRBV9
TGTGCCAGCAGCGTAGACGGTACTAGCACAGATACGCAGTATTTT
CASSVDGTSTDTQYF
>TRBJ2-7|.|.|TRBV30
TGTAGCTCCGCTAGCTCCTACGAGCAGTACTTC
CSSASSYEQYF
>TRBJ1-5|TRBD1|.|TRBV15
TGTGCCACCAGCAGAGACAGGGGGACTCAGCCCCAGCATTTT
CATSRDRGTQPQHF
>TRBJ1-5|.|.|TRBV4-1
TGCGCCAGCAGCCGCCTAGAGAATCAGCCCCAGCATTTT
CASSRLENQPQHF
>TRBJ2-3|.|.|TRBV5-1
TGCGCCAGCAGCTTGGAGTCTAGGAGCACAGATACGCAGTATTTT
CASSLESRSTDTQYF
>TRBJ2-7|.|.|TRBV2
TGTGCCAGCAGTGAAAGGTCGGCCGCCCGGGCCTACGAGCAGTACTTC
CASSERSAARAYEQYF
>TRBJ2-5|TRBD2|.|TRBV5-1
TGCGCCAGCAGCTTGGAAGGGAGCGGGGGGGCCTGGGAGACCCAGTACTTC
CASSLEGSGGAWETQYF
>TRBJ2-5|TRBD2|.|TRBV30
TGTGCCTGGAGTGTACGGGGGGAGCAGTACTTC
CAWSVRGEQYF
>TRBJ2-5|TRBD1|.|TRBV7-9
TGTGCCAGCAGCCGTCCGACAGGGACGTTGACAGAGACCCAGTACTTC
CASSRPTGTLTETQYF
>TRBJ1-1|TRBD1|.|TRBV7-2
TGTGCCAGCAGCGCCCAGGGGGGTGTAACTGAAGCTTTCTTT
CASSAQGGVTEAFF
>TRBJ2-1|TRBD2|.|TRBV18
TGTGCCAGCTCACCATTGATCGGGACTAATTACAATGAGCAGTTCTTC
CASSPLIGTNYNEQFF
>TRBJ2-1|.|once|TRBV30
TGTGCCTGGAGTGGGGGAGCCCTGATGAATGAGCAGTTCTTC
CAWSGGALMNEQFF
>TRBJ2-1|.|.|TRBV5-1
TGCGCCAGCAGCGCTAGAGAGAGCTCCTACAATGAGCAGTTCTTC
CASSARESSYNEQFF
>TRBJ1-2|.|.|TRBV4-2
TGTGCCAGCAGCCAAGAGATGGGGGCTTCCTATGGCTACACCTTC
CASSQEMGASYGYTF
>TRBJ2-2|.|.|TRBV10-3
TGTGCCATCAGTGATAGCGGATACACCGGGGAGCTGTTTTTT
CAISDSGYTGELFF
>TRBJ1-5|.|.|TRBV2
TGTGCCAGCAGTGGCGGGGGATCGGCTGAACAGCCCCAGCATTTT
CASSGGGSAEQPQHF
>TRBJ2-5|.|.|TRBV23-1
TGCGCCAGCAGTCGGAATCGGGGGTCACGGGCCTCGGGGACCCAGTACTTC
CASSRNRGSRASGTQYF
>TRBJ2-7|.|.|TRBV5-1
TGCGCCAGCAGCTTGGGTCCCCACGGCGGAGCCTACGAGCAGTACTTC
CASSLGPHGGAYEQYF
>TRBJ1-3|TRBD1|once|TRBV5-1
TGCGCCAGCAGCAGCGGTGACAGGGGATCTGGAAACACCATATATTTT
CASSSGDRGSGNTIYF
>TRBJ2-1|.|once|TRBV4-1
TGCGCCAGCAGCCAAGCGTCCCTAGCGCTATACAATGAGCAGTTCTTC
CASSQASLALYNEQFF
>TRBJ2-6|TRBD2|few|TRBV11-2
TGTGCCAGCAGCTTAGAGGGCCTAGCGGGGGGCCCTTCTGGGGCCAACGTCCTGACTTTC
CASSLEGLAGGPSGANVLTF
>TRBJ2-2|TRBD1|.|TRBV10-3
TGTGCCACGTTGGACAGGGGTAACACCGGGGAGCTGTTTTTT
CATLDRGNTGELFF
>TRBJ2-3|TRBD1|.|TRBV5-6
TGTGCCAGCAGCGGAGCTCCGGGACAGGGGGTAACAGATACGCAGTATTTT
CASSGAPGQGVTDTQYF
>TRBJ2-1|TRBD2|.|TRBV7-3
TGTGCCAGCAGCCAGACTAGCGGGTATTCTCACTCCTACAATGAGCAGTTCTTC
CASSQTSGYSHSYNEQFF
>TRBJ1-5|.|.|TRBV7-9
TGTTCCAGCAGCTCCACTAATCAGCCCCAGCATTTT
CSSSSTNQPQHF
>TRBJ2-7|.|.|TRBV4-1
TGCGCCAGCAGCCAATTCCTATTCAGGGGGGACGAGCAGTACTTC
CASSQFLFRGDEQYF
>TRBJ2-7|TRBD1|.|TRBV27
TGTGCCAGCAGTTCCCCGGCGGGACAGGGGGCGTACGAGCAGTACTTC
CASSSPAGQGAYEQYF
>TRBJ2-5|.|.|TRBV4-2
TGTGCCAGCAGCCAAGATCGGGCTAGCGTGACCGAGACCCAGTACTTC
CASSQDRASVTETQYF
>TRBJ1-1|TRBD1|.|TRBV28
TGTGCCAGCAGCTCCCCCCCCTGGGGACAGATGAACACTGAAGCTTTCTTT
CASSSPPWGQMNTEAFF
>TRBJ1-5|TRBD1|.|TRBV28
TGTGCCAGCAGTACGACAGGGGAAGTTCAGCCCCAGCATTTT
CASSTTGEVQPQHF
>TRBJ2-5|TRBD1|.|TRBV5-1
TGCGCCAGCAGCTCGGGACAGGCTCTCGAAGAGCAGTACTTC
CASSSGQALEEQYF
>TRBJ2-2|TRBD1|.|TRBV28
TGTGCCAGCAGTTTGACAGGGGTCACCGGGGAGCTGTTTTTT
CASSLTGVTGELFF
>TRBJ1-1|TRBD1|.|TRBV6-5
TGTGCCAGCAGCCCCGGACAGGGCGACACTGAAGCTTTCTTT
CASSPGQGDTEAFF
>TRBJ1-5|TRBD1|.|TRBV5-1
TGCGCCAGCAGCTTCACAGGGGGCAATCAGCCCCAGCATTTT
CASSFTGGNQPQHF